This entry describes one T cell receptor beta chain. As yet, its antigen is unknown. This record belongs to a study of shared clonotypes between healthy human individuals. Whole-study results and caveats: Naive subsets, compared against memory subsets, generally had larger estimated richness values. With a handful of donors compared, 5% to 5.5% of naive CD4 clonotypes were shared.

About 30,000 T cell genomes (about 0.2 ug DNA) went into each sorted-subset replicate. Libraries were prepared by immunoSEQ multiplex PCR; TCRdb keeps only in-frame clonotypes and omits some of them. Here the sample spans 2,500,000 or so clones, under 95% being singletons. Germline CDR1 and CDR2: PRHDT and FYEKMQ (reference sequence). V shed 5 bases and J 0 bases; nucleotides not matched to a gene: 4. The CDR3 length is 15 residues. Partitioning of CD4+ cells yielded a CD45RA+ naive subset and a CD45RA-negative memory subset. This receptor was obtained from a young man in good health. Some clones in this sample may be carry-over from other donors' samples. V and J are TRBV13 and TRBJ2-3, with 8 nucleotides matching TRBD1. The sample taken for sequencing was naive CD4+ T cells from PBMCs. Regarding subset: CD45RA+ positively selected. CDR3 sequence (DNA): TGTGCCAGCAGCCGACAGGGGATCAGCACAGATACGCAGTATTTT. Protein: CASSRQGISTDTQYF.